Listed here are 14 T cell receptor beta chains from one sample, sequenced in a study of T cells after yellow fever vaccination. One entry per CDR3 protein results from TCRdb running MiXCR on the 5' RACE reads. The data contain approximately 510,000 distinct CDR3 sequences, about a fifth of them singletons. Sequencing was performed on PBMCs, taken approximately 20 days after the first yellow fever vaccination. These receptors were obtained from a man between 18 and 29 years old who received the YFV17D yellow fever vaccine.

This clonotype was counted between two and nine times. V gene TRBV5-1 combines with J gene TRBJ1-1; a weak D match, TRBD1 (5 bases). V dropped 1 base and J dropped 5 bases, with 15 bases sitting between them. Germline V CDR1 and CDR2: SGHRS, YFSETQ. CDR3 length equals 15 residues. For the CDR3, the DNA is TGCGCCAGCAGCTTGCTACAGGTATTTCGGACTGAAGCTTTCTTT. It encodes CASSLLQVFRTEAFF.

The sample holds a few counts of this clonotype. This chain uses TRBV4-1 with TRBJ2-3; 7 bases match TRBD1. V shed 0 bases, J shed 4 bases, and the junction held 10 bases outside the gene matches. Germline loops: CDR1 MGHRA, CDR2 YSYEKL. The CDR3 loop spans 17 amino acids. The CDR3 nucleotides read TGCGCCAGCAGCCAAGAAGGGCAGGGGGTTCGGGCAGATACGCAGTATTTT. This gives the protein CASSQEGQGVRADTQYF.

This clonotype was seen a handful of times. This chain connects TRBV4-3 to TRBJ2-3, with 9 bases fitting TRBD2. The CDR3 loop spans 19 amino acids. From germline, CDR1 is LGHNA and CDR2 YSLEER. V gave up 0 bases and J gave up 4 bases; unmatched junction bases: 14. The CDR3 loop is CASSQDLALGTSSSDTQYF. The DNA of the CDR3 is TGCGCCAGCAGCCAAGATCTGGCTCTCGGGACTAGCAGTTCAGATACGCAGTATTTT.

The chain's CDR3 is CASSRAAKQPQHF. In DNA form, the CDR3 reads TGTGCCAGTAGTAGGGCAGCAAAACAGCCCCAGCATTTT. The rearrangement links TRBV19 to TRBJ1-5; D gene ambiguous. The CDR3 has 13 amino acids. Trimming left V 4 bases short and J 7 bases short, with 11 bases between. Germline CDR1 is LNHDA and CDR2 is SQIVND (reference sequence).

The chain couples TRBV5-1 to TRBJ2-3; a possible D gene is TRBD1 (6 bases). There are 15 residues in the CDR3. Trimming took 4 bases from V and 4 from J, leaving 16 bases between them. Looked up from germline, CDR1 is SGHRS and CDR2 is YFSETQ. The DNA of the CDR3 is TGCGCCAGCAGCGGACAGCAACGTGGCGCAGATACGCAGTATTTT. Residues: CASSGQQRGADTQYF.

This sequence joins TRBV4-3 and TRBJ2-3; perhaps TRBD1 as D (6 bases). Germline CDR1 reads LGHNA; CDR2 reads YSLEER. The CDR3 has 14 amino acids. V shed 8 bases and J shed 0 bases, with 12 bases lying between them. The CDR3 protein is CASGDTFSTDTQYF. CDR3 sequence (DNA): TGCGCCAGCGGGGACACTTTTAGCACAGATACGCAGTATTTT.

This chain connects TRBV20-1 to TRBJ2-2; no clear D gene. The V end was cut by 0 bases, the J end by 1 base, with 15 bases between. The CDR3 is 17 residues long. Germline V gene lookup returns CDR1 DFQATT and CDR2 SNEGSKA (reference sequence). CDR3 DNA: TGCAGTGCTAGAGATTTACGACGAACTCTGAACACCGGGGAGCTGTTTTTT. Protein product: CSARDLRRTLNTGELFF.

This clonotype was detected only a few times. V is TRBV6-5 and J is TRBJ2-7; 7 nucleotides agree with TRBD2. The germline gives CDR1 MNHEY, CDR2 SVGAGI. The CDR3 spans 14 residues. V trimming: 4 bases; J trimming: 4 bases; junction bases outside the gene matches: 7. In DNA form, the CDR3 reads TGTGCCAGCAGTTCGACGGGGGGACCGTACGAGCAGTACTTC. It translates to CASSSTGGPYEQYF.

This clonotype showed up just a few times. The chain is built from TRBV4-2 and TRBJ1-2; no clear D. Germline assignment: CDR1 LGHNA and CDR2 YNFKEQ. This CDR3 region has 14 residues. Trimming shortened V by 1 base and J by 5 bases, and 11 bases separated the two germline ends. The CDR3 bases are TGTGCCAGCAGCCAAGGGTCGGCAGCTTATGGCTACACCTTC. It specifies CASSQGSAAYGYTF.

The J gene is TRBJ1-2, the V gene TRBV20-1; 10 bases line up with TRBD1. Trimming removed 1 base from V and 8 bases from J; junction bases left unmatched: 10. Germline lookup yields CDR1 DFQATT and CDR2 SNEGSKA (reference sequence). This CDR3 region has 15 residues. CDR3 residues: CSARGGTGESKGYTF. The CDR3 region has the DNA TGCAGTGCTAGAGGAGGGACAGGGGAATCGAAAGGCTACACCTTC.

Of note for this clonotype: The junction shows a germline mismatch at one end, possibly a read error. The V and J genes are TRBV7-7 and TRBJ2-3; 9 bases map to TRBD2. Germline V gives CDR1 SSHAT, CDR2 FNYEAQ (reference sequence). The CDR3 sequence is 14 residues long. CDR3: CASSLAGAVDTQYF. CDR3 nucleotides: TGTGCTAGCAGCTTAGCGGGGGCCGTAGATACGCAGTATTTT.

The chain couples TRBV4-2 to TRBJ1-5; D call uncertain. Trimming stripped 1 base from V and 5 bases from J, with 12 bases between. CDR1 is LGHNA, CDR2 YNFKEQ, per germline. The CDR3 has 15 amino acids. The DNA for the CDR3 is TGTGCCAGCAGCCAAGTTACAGATATTCATCAGCCCCAGCATTTT. Its protein product is CASSQVTDIHQPQHF.

The gene calls are TRBV5-4 and TRBJ2-6, with D hard to call. V dropped 1 base and J dropped 0 bases, with 5 bases sitting between them. The CDR3 runs 15 residues. Germline CDR1 and CDR2: SGHNT and YYREEE (reference sequence). CDR3 bases: TGTGCCAGCAGCTTGCAAAACTCTGGGGCCAACGTCCTGACTTTC. Translated: CASSLQNSGANVLTF.

V and J are TRBV9 and TRBJ1-1; 9 bases agree with TRBD1. The CDR3 is 15 amino acids. CDR1 is SGDLS and CDR2 is YYNGEE in the germline V gene. The V segment lost 4 bases and the J segment 2 bases; nucleotides outside the gene matches: 6. The CDR3 DNA reads TGTGCCAGCAGCCCAAGGGACAGGGTAAACACTGAAGCTTTCTTT. It encodes CASSPRDRVNTEAFF.